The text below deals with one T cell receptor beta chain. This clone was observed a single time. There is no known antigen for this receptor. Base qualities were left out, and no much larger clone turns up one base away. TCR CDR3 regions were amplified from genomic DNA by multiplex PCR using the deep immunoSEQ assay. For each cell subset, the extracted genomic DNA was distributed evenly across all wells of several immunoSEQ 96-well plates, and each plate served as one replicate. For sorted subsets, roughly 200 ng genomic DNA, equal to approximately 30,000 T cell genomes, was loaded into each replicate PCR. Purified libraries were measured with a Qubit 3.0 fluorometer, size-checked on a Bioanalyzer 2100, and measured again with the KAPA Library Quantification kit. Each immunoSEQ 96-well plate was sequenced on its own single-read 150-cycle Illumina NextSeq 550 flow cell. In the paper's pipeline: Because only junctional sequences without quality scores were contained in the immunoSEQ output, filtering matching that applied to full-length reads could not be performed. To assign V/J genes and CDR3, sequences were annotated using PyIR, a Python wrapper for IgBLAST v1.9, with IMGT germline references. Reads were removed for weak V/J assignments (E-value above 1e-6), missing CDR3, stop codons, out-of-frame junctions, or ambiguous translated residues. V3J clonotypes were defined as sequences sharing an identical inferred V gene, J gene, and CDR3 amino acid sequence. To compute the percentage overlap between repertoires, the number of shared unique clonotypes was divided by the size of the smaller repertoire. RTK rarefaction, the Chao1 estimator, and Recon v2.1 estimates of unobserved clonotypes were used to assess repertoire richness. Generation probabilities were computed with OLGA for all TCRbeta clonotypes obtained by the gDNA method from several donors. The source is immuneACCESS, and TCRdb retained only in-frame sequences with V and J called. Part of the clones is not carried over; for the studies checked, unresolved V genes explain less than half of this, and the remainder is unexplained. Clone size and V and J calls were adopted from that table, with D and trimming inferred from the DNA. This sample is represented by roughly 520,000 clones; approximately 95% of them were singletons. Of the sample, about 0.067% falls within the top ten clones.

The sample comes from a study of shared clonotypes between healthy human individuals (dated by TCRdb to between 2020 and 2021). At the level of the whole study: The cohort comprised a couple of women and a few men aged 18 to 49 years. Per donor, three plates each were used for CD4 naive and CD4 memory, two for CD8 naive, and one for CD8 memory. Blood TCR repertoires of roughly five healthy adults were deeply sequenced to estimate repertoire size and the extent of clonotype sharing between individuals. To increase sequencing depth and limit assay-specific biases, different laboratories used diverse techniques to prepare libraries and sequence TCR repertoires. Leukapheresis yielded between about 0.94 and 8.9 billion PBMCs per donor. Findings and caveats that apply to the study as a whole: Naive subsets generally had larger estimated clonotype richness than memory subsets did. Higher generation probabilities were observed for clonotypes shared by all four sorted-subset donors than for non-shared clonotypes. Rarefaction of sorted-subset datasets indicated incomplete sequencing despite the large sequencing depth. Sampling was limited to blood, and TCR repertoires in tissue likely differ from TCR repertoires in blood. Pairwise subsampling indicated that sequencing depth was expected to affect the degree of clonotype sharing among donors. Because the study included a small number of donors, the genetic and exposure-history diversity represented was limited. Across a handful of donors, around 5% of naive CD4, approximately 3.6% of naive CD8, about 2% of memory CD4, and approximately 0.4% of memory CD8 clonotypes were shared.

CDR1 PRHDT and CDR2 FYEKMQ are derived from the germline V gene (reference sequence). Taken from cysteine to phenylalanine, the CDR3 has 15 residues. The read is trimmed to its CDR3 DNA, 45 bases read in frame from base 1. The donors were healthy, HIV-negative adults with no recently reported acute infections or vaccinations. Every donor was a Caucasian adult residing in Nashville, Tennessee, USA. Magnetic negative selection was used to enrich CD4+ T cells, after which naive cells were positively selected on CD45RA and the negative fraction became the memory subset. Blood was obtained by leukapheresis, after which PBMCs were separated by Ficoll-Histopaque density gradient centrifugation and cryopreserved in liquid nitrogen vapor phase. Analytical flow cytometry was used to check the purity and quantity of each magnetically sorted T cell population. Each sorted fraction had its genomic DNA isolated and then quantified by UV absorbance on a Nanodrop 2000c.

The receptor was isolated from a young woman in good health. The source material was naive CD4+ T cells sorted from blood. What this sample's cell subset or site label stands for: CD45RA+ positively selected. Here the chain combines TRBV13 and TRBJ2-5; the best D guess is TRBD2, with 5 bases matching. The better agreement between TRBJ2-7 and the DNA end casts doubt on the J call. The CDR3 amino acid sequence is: CASSRMRRRTYEQYF. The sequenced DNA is TGTGCCAGCAGCCGCATGAGGAGGAGAACCTACGAGCAGTACTTC.